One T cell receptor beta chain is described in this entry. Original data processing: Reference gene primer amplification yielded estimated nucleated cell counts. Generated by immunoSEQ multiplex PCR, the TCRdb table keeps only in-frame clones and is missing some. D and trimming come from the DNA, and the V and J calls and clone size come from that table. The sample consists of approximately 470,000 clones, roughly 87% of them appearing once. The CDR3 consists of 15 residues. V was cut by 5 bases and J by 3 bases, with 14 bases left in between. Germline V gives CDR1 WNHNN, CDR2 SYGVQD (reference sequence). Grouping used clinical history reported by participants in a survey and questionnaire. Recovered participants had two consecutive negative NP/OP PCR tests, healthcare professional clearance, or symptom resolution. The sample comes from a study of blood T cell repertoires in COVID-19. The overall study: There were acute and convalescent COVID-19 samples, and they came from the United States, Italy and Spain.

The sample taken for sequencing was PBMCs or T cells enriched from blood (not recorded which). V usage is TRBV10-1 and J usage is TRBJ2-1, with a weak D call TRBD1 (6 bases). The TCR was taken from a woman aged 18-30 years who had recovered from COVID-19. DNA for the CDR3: TGCGCCAGCAGTACTGACAGGTTTAACTACAATGAGCAGTTCTTC. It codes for CASSTDRFNYNEQFF.